What follows are 30 T cell receptor beta chains derived from one specimen sequenced in a study of T cells in localized non-small cell lung cancer. Sequencing was performed with immunoSEQ multiplex PCR; in TCRdb, only in-frame clones are kept and a portion is missing. The sample consists of approximately 4,800 clones, 30% to 35% of them appearing once. Sequencing was performed on lung tumor tissue, taken before any cancer treatment. These receptors were obtained from a male donor at least 60 years old with stage III lung adenocarcinoma.

This clone was seen a handful of times. The chain has TRBV28 and TRBJ2-7; either TRBD1 or TRBD2 may supply D (5 bases each). Trimming took 6 bases from V and 1 from J, leaving 16 bases between them. In germline, CDR1 is MDHEN, CDR2 SYDVKM. The CDR3 is made up of 15 amino acids. The CDR3 DNA follows: TGTGCCAGCAGAGCCACCGGGACCCTGTCCTACGAGCAGTACTTC. It codes for CASRATGTLSYEQYF. Complete variable domain (other parts from reference TRBV28 and TRBJ2-7): DVKVTQSSRYLVKRTGEKVFLECVQDMDHENMFWYRQDPGLGLRLIYFSYDVKMKEKGDIPEGYSVSREKKERFSLILESASTNQTSMYLCASRATGTLSYEQYFGPGTRLTVT.

The gene calls are TRBV11-3 and TRBJ1-1, with TRBD1 matching over 8 bases. The CDR3 has 15 amino acids. The germline V gene has CDR1 SGHNT and CDR2 YENEEA. J gave up 1 base and V 4 bases, and 5 bases lay outside the gene matches. DNA of the CDR3: TGTGCCAGCAGCTCGCGGGACAGGCCGAACACTGAAGCTTTCTTT. Translating it yields CASSSRDRPNTEAFF. Looking up the rest from reference TRBV11-3 and TRBJ1-1 gives the full variable domain: EAGVVQSPRYKIIEKKQPVAFWCNPISGHNTLYWYLQNLGQGPELLIRYENEEAVDDSQLPKDRFSAERLKGVDSTLKIQPAELGDSAVYLCASSSRDRPNTEAFFGQGTRLTVV.

This clone has more than one count but fewer than ten. V usage is TRBV9 and J usage is TRBJ2-3, with a tentative D call TRBD1 (5 bases). The CDR3 runs to 18 residues. V gave up 5 bases and J gave up 2 bases, with 24 bases separating them. Looked up from germline, CDR1 is SGDLS and CDR2 is YYNGEE. CDR3 sequence: CASSASSAGLHNTDTQYF. The CDR3 nucleotides read TGTGCCAGCAGTGCCTCGAGTGCAGGGCTCCACAACACAGATACGCAGTATTTT.

This clone was recorded once. The chain couples TRBV25-1 to TRBJ2-5; the D is unclear. The CDR3 extends over 12 amino acids. Germline CDR1 MGHDK, CDR2 SYGVNS. Trimming removed 1 base at V and 4 bases at J, with 4 bases between. CDR3 DNA sequence: TGTGCCAGCAGTGAATTCCGAGAGACCCAGTACTTC. It translates to CASSEFRETQYF.

The chain is built from TRBV29-1 and TRBJ2-3; 8 bases line up with TRBD2. V was pared by 5 bases and J by 4 bases, with 8 bases of the junction left unmatched. The CDR3 totals 14 residues. Per the germline V gene, CDR1 is SQVTM and CDR2 is ANQGSEA. CDR3 nucleotide sequence: TGCAGCGTTCTTCTGGCGGGAGGTCCAGATACGCAGTATTTT. Encoded protein: CSVLLAGGPDTQYF.

There are a few counts of this clone. The CDR3 region is CASSLNRVGLTDTQYF. CDR3 nucleotides: TGTGCCAGCAGCTTAAACAGGGTGGGTCTCACAGATACGCAGTATTTT. The rearrangement joins TRBV11-3 to TRBJ2-3, with D possibly TRBD1 on 6 matching bases. Trimming left V 2 bases short and J 2 bases short, with 14 bases between. The CDR3 spans 16 residues. Germline values: CDR1 SGHNT, CDR2 YENEEA. The full variable domain, rest sourced from reference TRBV11-3 and TRBJ2-3, is EAGVVQSPRYKIIEKKQPVAFWCNPISGHNTLYWYLQNLGQGPELLIRYENEEAVDDSQLPKDRFSAERLKGVDSTLKIQPAELGDSAVYLCASSLNRVGLTDTQYFGPGTRLTVL.

The rearrangement joins TRBV19 to TRBJ1-2; 7 bases fit TRBD1. Losses at the gene ends were 7 bases for V and 1 base for J; bases not matched to a gene: 15. The CDR3 has 17 residues. Germline CDR1 LNHDA, CDR2 SQIVND (reference sequence). As DNA, the CDR3 is TGTGCCAGTACTTTCTCCGCGGCAGGGGGGATTAACTATGGCTACACCTTC. The encoded protein is CASTFSAAGGINYGYTF.

This chain uses TRBV12-5 with TRBJ2-1; 9 nucleotides match TRBD1. The CDR3 spans 15 residues. The V and J ends lost 6 bases and 6 bases, in that order; junction bases with no gene match: 9. CDR1 LGHNT and CDR2 FRNRAP come from the germline V gene. The chain's CDR3 is CASGPGTGLINEQFF. In DNA form, the CDR3 reads TGTGCTAGTGGCCCCGGGACAGGGCTCATCAATGAGCAGTTCTTC.

There are a few counts of this clone. The J gene is TRBJ2-3, the V gene TRBV28; D gene unclear. V was pared by 2 bases and J by 1 base, with 10 bases between. Germline V CDR1 and CDR2: MDHEN, SYDVKM. The CDR3 totals 15 residues. The CDR3 reads CASSLRATRTDTQYF. The CDR3 DNA reads as TGTGCCAGCAGTTTAAGGGCCACCCGCACAGATACGCAGTATTTT.

The chain employs TRBV4-1 and TRBJ2-1; 10 nucleotides line up with TRBD2. The CDR3 loop spans 18 amino acids. V shed 0 bases and J 8 bases; nucleotides not matched to a gene: 13. Germline CDR1 reads MGHRA; CDR2 reads YSYEKL. The DNA of the CDR3 is TGCGCCAGCAGCCAAGAAGCCCCTAGCGGGGGCCCGATGGATGAGCAGTTCTTC. Its translation is CASSQEAPSGGPMDEQFF.

The genes are TRBV29-1 and TRBJ1-4; D call uncertain. Per germline, CDR1 SQVTM and CDR2 ANQGSEA. V was shortened by 4 bases and J by 4 bases, with 7 bases between the two germline ends. The CDR3 is 12 amino acids. The chain's CDR3 is CSVAQLNEKLFF. The CDR3 DNA reads as TGCAGCGTTGCCCAGCTTAATGAAAAACTGTTTTTT. The full variable domain, its missing parts supplied by reference TRBV29-1 and TRBJ1-4, is SAVISQKPSRDICQRGTSLTIQCQVDSQVTMMFWYRQQPGQSLTLIATANQGSEATYESGFVIDKFPISRPNLTFSTLTVSNMSPEDSSIYLCSVAQLNEKLFFGSGTQLSVL.

This clone turned up a few times. This chain joins TRBV11-3 and TRBJ2-5; possibly TRBD2 for D (6 bases). Per the germline V gene, CDR1 is SGHNT and CDR2 is YENEEA. This CDR3 contains 17 residues. V was trimmed by 1 base and J by 5 bases, leaving 20 bases between them. As DNA, the CDR3 is TGTGCCAGCAGCTTAGTAGGTATAGGGAGGAGTAGTGAGACCCAGTACTTC. It encodes CASSLVGIGRSSETQYF.

The table lists this clone with a count of one. The same CDR3 is also encoded by other DNA sequences in this sample. This chain connects TRBV28 to TRBJ1-5, with D uncertain. This CDR3 has 15 amino acids. The germline V gene encodes CDR1 MDHEN and CDR2 SYDVKM. The V end was cut by 6 bases, the J end by 0 bases, with 12 bases between. The CDR3 coding sequence is TGTGCCAGCAGACCCTCGGGAGTTAGCAATCAGCCCCAGCATTTT. Residues: CASRPSGVSNQPQHF.

J is TRBJ1-5 and V is TRBV30; 9 nucleotides agree with TRBD1. The CDR3 contains 18 residues. V lost 0 bases, J lost 3 bases, and 12 bases stayed unmatched. The germline V gene encodes CDR1 GTSNPN and CDR2 SVGIG (reference sequence). The CDR3 DNA sequence: TGTGCCTGGAGTGTAGGATCCCTGGCACAGGGGGCCAATCAGCCCCAGCATTTT. As protein: CAWSVGSLAQGANQPQHF.

This clone was detected only a few times. The rearrangement links TRBV11-3 to TRBJ2-2; the D call may be TRBD1 or TRBD2 (5 bases each). Looked up from germline, CDR1 is SGHNT and CDR2 is YENEEA. V shed 5 bases and J shed 4 bases, with 14 bases lying between them. The CDR3 extends over 15 amino acids. Written as DNA, the CDR3 is TGTGCCAGCAGCCAAGTAGGGGCGGGCACCGGGGAGCTGTTTTTT. Amino acids: CASSQVGAGTGELFF.

This clone was seen more than once but under ten times. V usage is TRBV7-6 and J usage is TRBJ2-7; either TRBD1 or TRBD2 may fit D (5 bases each). Germline V lookup: CDR1 SGHVS, CDR2 FNYEAQ. CDR3 size: 16 residues. V gave up 3 bases and J gave up 7 bases, with 22 bases separating them. CDR3 bases: TGTGCCAGCAGCTTCCGAGGGACCAAAAAACTACGAGAGCAGTACTTC. This translates into CASSFRGTKKLREQYF.

The rearrangement links TRBV7-4 to TRBJ2-7; D gene ambiguous. Germline CDR1 SGHVT, CDR2 SQSDAQ. Deletions cut 5 bases from V and 4 bases from J, with 12 bases between. The CDR3 has 13 residues. In nucleotides, the CDR3 is TGTGCCAGCAGCGTAGGGTTGGGTTACGAGCAGTACTTC. It is translated as CASSVGLGYEQYF.

V gene TRBV9 combines with J gene TRBJ1-2; no clear D. CDR1 is SGDLS and CDR2 is YYNGEE in the germline V gene. The CDR3 has 12 residues. Trimming took 5 bases from V and 8 from J, leaving 13 bases between them. The CDR3, as DNA: TGTGCCAGCAGGATTCTGGTGAGCGGCTACACCTTC. It yields the protein CASRILVSGYTF.

This clone was counted once. The chain joins TRBV19 to TRBJ1-2; 8 nucleotides agree with TRBD1. Germline loops: CDR1 LNHDA, CDR2 SQIVND (reference sequence). V gave up 3 bases and J gave up 4 bases; unmatched junction bases: 4. The CDR3 is 14 residues long. CDR3 sequence (DNA): TGTGCCAGTAGTATGGGGACAGGAGCCTATGGCTACACCTTC. It codes for CASSMGTGAYGYTF.

V is TRBV7-5 and J is TRBJ1-1. TRBV7-5 counts as a pseudogene. The CDR3 contains 15 residues. CDR3 protein: CASRLGWGAATEAFF. CDR3 sequence (DNA): TGTGCCAGCAGACTGGGGTGGGGGGCTGCCACTGAAGCTTTCTTT.

The chain uses TRBV30 and TRBJ2-3, with D perhaps TRBD1 (10 bases). V lost 5 bases, J lost 0 bases, and 27 bases lay in between. Per the germline V gene, CDR1 is GTSNPN and CDR2 is SVGIG (reference sequence). The CDR3 is made up of 19 amino acids. The DNA of the CDR3 is TGTGCCTGGGCCCGGGACAGGGGTGGCGGGAGGGCTAGCACAGATACGCAGTATTTT. Translating gives CAWARDRGGGRASTDTQYF.

J is TRBJ2-7 and V is TRBV29-1; D uncertain. Germline lookup yields CDR1 SQVTM and CDR2 ANQGSEA. The CDR3 runs to 15 residues. V was trimmed by 6 bases and J by 2 bases, leaving 20 bases between them. DNA of the CDR3: TGCAGCGTGGCCGGGCTTCGAGGCGAACCCTACGAGCAGTACTTC. This encodes CSVAGLRGEPYEQYF.

The rearrangement links TRBV12-5 to TRBJ2-5; tentatively, D is TRBD1 or TRBD2 (6 bases each). The germline CDR1 and CDR2 sequences are LGHNT and FRNRAP. With 7 bases removed from V and 5 bases from J, the gap between germline ends came to 14 bases. The CDR3 runs 13 residues. This CDR3 reads CASAAGAGETQYF. DNA for the CDR3: TGTGCTAGTGCCGCAGGGGCGGGGGAGACCCAGTACTTC. The complete variable domain, with remaining parts taken from reference TRBV12-5 and TRBJ2-5, reads DARVTQTPRHKVTEMGQEVTMRCQPILGHNTVFWYRQTMMQGLELLAYFRNRAPLDDSGMPKDRFSAEMPDATLATLKIQPSEPRDSAVYFCASAAGAGETQYFGPGTRLLVL.

This rearrangement joins TRBV11-3 to TRBJ1-3; D may be TRBD1 (5 bases). This CDR3 has 16 amino acids. V lost 2 bases, J lost 3 bases, and 14 bases lay in between. Germline loops: CDR1 SGHNT, CDR2 YENEEA. The CDR3 loop reads CASSLQIAGGGNTIYF. The CDR3 DNA reads TGTGCCAGCAGCTTACAGATAGCTGGGGGTGGAAACACCATATATTTT. The variable domain in full, completed from reference TRBV11-3 and TRBJ1-3, reads EAGVVQSPRYKIIEKKQPVAFWCNPISGHNTLYWYLQNLGQGPELLIRYENEEAVDDSQLPKDRFSAERLKGVDSTLKIQPAELGDSAVYLCASSLQIAGGGNTIYFGEGSWLTVV.

This clone appeared a few times. Here the CDR3 omits its conserved ending phenylalanine or tryptophan, so a read error is the likely source. The limits of the CDR3 on the DNA are not certain, so only TCRdb's listed CDR3 is given. This chain joins TRBV6-1 and TRBJ2-7; the table calls TRBD1, which could not be checked here. Both ends counted, the CDR3 spans 14 residues. Germline V gives CDR1 MNHNS, CDR2 SASEGT. The CDR3: CASSEVGMGTRILC.

V and J are TRBV30 and TRBJ2-3; maybe TRBD2 (6 bases). The CDR3 covers 14 residues. Germline V gene sequence: CDR1 GTSNPN, CDR2 SVGIG (reference sequence). Trimming removed 5 bases from V and 2 bases from J, with 14 bases in between. The CDR3 here is CAWRAEGATDTQYF. In DNA form, the CDR3 reads TGTGCCTGGCGGGCGGAGGGAGCCACAGATACGCAGTATTTT.

This clone was counted only a few times. This chain links TRBV11-3 with TRBJ2-1; D may match TRBD1 or TRBD2 (6 bases each). This CDR3 spans 16 amino acids. CDR1 and CDR2 (germline): SGHNT, YENEEA. The germline V and J ends were trimmed by 5 bases and 8 bases, with 22 bases remaining between them. CDR3 sequence reads: CASSANPAVEGDEQFF. In nucleotides, the CDR3 is TGTGCCAGCAGCGCGAACCCCGCGGTGGAGGGGGATGAGCAGTTCTTC.

The chain joins TRBV6-8 to TRBJ2-3; TRBD1 aligns across 9 bases. V lost 8 bases, J lost 5 bases, and 5 bases stayed unmatched. Germline lookup yields CDR1 MNHGY and CDR2 SAAAGT. The CDR3 length is 13 residues. CDR3 sequence (DNA): TGTGCCAGCGTACAGGGGGCGGTAGATACGCAGTATTTT. Protein sequence: CASVQGAVDTQYF.

The chain combines TRBV5-1 with TRBJ2-2; tentatively, D is TRBD1 or TRBD2 (5 bases each). The V gene's germline CDR1 is SGHRS and CDR2 YFSETQ. V lost 0 bases to trimming and J lost 7 bases, with 13 bases between them. CDR3 length: 15 residues. The CDR3: CASSLAGTEFGELFF. CDR3 DNA sequence: TGCGCCAGCAGCTTGGCGGGGACCGAGTTCGGGGAGCTGTTTTTT. The full variable domain, with the rest looked up from reference TRBV5-1 and TRBJ2-2, is KAGVTQTPRYLIKTRGQQVTLSCSPISGHRSVSWYQQTPGQGLQFLFEYFSETQRNKGNFPGRFSGRQFSNSRSEMNVSTLELGDSALYLCASSLAGTEFGELFFGEGSRLTVL.

The V and J genes are TRBV6-8 and TRBJ2-2; 9 bases align to TRBD1. The J segment lost 3 bases and the V segment lost 10 bases, leaving 9 bases of the junction unmatched. This CDR3 is built from 15 residues. Germline CDR1 reads MNHGY; CDR2 reads SAAAGT. For the CDR3, the DNA is TGTGCCACAATTCCCGGACAGGGGTACACCGGGGAGCTGTTTTTT. Residues: CATIPGQGYTGELFF.